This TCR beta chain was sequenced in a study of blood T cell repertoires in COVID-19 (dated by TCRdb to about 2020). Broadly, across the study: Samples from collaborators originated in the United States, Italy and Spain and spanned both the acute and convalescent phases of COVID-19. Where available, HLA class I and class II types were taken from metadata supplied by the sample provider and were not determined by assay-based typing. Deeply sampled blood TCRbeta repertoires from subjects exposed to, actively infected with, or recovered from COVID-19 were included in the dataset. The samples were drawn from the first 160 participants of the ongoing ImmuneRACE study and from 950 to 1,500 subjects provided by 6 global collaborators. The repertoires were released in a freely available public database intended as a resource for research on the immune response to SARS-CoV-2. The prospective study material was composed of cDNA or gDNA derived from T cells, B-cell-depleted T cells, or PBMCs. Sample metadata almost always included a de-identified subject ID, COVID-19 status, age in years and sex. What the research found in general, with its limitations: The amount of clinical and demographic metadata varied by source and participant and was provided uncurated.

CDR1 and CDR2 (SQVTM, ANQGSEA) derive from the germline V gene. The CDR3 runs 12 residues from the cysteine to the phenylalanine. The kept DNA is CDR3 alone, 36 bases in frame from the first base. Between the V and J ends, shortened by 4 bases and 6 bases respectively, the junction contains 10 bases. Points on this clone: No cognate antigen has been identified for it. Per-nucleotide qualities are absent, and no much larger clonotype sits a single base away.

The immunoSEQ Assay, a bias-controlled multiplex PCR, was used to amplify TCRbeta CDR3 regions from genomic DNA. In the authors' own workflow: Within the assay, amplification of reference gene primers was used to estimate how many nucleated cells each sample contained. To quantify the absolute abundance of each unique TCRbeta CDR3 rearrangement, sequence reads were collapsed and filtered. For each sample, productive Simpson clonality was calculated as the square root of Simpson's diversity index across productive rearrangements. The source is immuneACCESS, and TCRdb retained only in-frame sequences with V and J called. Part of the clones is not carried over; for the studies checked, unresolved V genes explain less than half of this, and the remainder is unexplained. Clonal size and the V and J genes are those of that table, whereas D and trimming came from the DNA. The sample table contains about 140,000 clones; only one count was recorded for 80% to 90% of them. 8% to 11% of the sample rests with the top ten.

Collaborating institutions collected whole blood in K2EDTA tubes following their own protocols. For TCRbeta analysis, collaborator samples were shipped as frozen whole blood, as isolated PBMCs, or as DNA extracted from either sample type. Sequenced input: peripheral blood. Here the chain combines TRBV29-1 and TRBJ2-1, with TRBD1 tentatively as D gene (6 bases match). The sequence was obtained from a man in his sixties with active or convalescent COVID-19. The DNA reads TGCAGCGTTGTTCAACAGGGCAATGAGCAGTTCTTC. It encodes CSVVQQGNEQFF.